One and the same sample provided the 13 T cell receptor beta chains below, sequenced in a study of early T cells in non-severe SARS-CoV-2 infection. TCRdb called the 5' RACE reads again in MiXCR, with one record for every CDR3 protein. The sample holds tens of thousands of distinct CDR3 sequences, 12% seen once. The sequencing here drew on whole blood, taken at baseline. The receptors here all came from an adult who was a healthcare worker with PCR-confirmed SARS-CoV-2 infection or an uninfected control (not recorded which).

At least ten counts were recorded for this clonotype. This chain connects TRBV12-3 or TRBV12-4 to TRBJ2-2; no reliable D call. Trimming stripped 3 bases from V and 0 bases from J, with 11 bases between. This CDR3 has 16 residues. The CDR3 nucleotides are TGTGCCAGCAGTTTCCCGACATACCCGAACACCGGGGAGCTGTTTTTT. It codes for CASSFPTYPNTGELFF.

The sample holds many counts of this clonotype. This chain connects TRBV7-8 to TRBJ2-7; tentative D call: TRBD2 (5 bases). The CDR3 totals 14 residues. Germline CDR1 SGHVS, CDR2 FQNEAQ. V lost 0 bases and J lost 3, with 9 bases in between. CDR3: CASSLAGLSYEQYF. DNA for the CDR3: TGTGCCAGCAGCTTAGCTGGACTGAGCTACGAGCAGTACTTC.

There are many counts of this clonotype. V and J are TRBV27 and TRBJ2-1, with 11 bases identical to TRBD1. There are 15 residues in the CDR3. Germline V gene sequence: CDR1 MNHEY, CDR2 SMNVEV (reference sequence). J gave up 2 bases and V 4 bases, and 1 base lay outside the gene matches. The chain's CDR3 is CASSWTGGAYNEQFF. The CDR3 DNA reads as TGTGCCAGCAGTTGGACAGGGGGCGCCTACAATGAGCAGTTCTTC.

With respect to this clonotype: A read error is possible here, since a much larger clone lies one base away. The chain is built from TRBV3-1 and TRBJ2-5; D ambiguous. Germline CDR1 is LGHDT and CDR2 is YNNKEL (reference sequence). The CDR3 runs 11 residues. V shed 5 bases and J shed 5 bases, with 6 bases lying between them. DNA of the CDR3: TGTGCCAGCAGCTACGCCGAGACCCAGTACTTC. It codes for CASSYAETQYF.

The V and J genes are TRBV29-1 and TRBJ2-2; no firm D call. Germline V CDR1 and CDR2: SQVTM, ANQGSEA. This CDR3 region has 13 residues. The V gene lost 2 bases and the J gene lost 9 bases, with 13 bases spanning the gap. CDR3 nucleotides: TGCAGCGTTGAACTTAGGACGGGCCGGGAGCTGTTTTTT. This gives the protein CSVELRTGRELFF.

Here the CDR3 reads CASSPKSMGKADTEAFF. The CDR3 nucleotides read TGTGCCAGCAGCCCGAAGAGTATGGGGAAAGCGGACACTGAAGCTTTCTTT. The chain combines TRBV6-1 with TRBJ1-1, with unresolved D. This CDR3 is 17 amino acids long. The V end lost 6 bases, the J end lost 3 bases, and 23 bases lay between the germline ends. Germline assignment: CDR1 MNHNS and CDR2 SASEGT.

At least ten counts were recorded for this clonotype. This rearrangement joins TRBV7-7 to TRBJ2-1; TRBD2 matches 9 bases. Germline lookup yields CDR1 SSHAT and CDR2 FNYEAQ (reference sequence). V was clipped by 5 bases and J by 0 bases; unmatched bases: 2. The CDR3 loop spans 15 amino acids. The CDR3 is CASSPAGGSYNEQFF. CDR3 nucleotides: TGTGCCAGCAGCCCAGCGGGGGGCTCCTACAATGAGCAGTTCTTC.

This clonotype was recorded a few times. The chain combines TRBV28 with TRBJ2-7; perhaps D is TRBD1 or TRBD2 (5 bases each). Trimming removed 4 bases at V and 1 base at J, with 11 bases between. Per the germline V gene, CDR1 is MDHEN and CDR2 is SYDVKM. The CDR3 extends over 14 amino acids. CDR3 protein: CASSSSGGSYEQYF. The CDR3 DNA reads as TGTGCCAGCAGTTCTTCTGGGGGTTCCTACGAGCAGTACTTC.

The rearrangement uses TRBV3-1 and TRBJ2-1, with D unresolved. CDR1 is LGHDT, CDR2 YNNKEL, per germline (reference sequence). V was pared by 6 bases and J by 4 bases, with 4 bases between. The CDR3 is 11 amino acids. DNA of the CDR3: TGTGCCAGCAGACTTTACAATGAGCAGTTCTTC. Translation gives CASRLYNEQFF.

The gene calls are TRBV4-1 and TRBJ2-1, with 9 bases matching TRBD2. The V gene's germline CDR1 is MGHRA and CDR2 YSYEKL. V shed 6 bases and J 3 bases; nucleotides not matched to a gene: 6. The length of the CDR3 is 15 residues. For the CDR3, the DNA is TGCGCCAGCAGACAAAGCGGGGGGAACTACAATGAGCAGTTCTTC. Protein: CASRQSGGNYNEQFF.

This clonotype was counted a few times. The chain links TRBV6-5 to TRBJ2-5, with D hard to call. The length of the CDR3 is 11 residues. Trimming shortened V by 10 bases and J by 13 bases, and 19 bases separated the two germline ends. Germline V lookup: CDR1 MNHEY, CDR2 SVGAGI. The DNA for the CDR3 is TGTGCCACCGGCGATGTGGGTCATCGGTACTTC. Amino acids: CATGDVGHRYF.

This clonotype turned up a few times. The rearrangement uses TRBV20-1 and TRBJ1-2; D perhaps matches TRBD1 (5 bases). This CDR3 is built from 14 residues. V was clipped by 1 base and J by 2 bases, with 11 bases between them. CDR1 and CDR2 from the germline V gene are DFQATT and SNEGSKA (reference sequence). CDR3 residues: CSARGGPTNYGYTF. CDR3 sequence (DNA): TGCAGTGCTAGAGGGGGACCGACGAACTATGGCTACACCTTC.

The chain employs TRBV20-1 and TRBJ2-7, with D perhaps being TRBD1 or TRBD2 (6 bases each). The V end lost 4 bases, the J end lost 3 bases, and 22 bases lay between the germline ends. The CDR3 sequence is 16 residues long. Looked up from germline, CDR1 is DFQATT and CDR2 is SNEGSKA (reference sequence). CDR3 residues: CSAKPLQGLYYYEQYF. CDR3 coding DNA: TGCAGTGCTAAACCGTTACAGGGACTGTACTACTACGAGCAGTACTTC.